The clone carrying this T cell receptor (beta chain) was picked up many times. What it binds is not known. The library was built from about 400 ng RNA with molecular barcoded adaptors for alpha/delta and beta/gamma chains. A single record per CDR3 protein comes from TCRdb applying MiXCR to the reads. The sample lists 45,000 to 55,000 distinct CDR3 sequences; roughly 19% were seen once. The sample comes from a study of read filtering for tumor transcriptome and immune sequencing. In the study overall: RNA-seq yielded only about 75 to 1,300 TCR reads, IR-seq about 4 to 10.27 million. Study-level findings and limits: In IR-seq, single-read clonotypes were around 80% of clonotypes but about 3.5% of reads.

J was trimmed by 7 bases and V by 3 bases; bases with no gene match: 8. This CDR3 region has 14 residues. Germline CDR1 is SGHRS and CDR2 is YFSETQ. Sequenced material: a population of CD138-negative cells sorted from bone marrow. The sequence was obtained from a donor aged 40 or over with multiple myeloma. The genes are TRBV5-1 and TRBJ2-7, with 9 nucleotides matching TRBD1. CDR3 sequence (DNA): TGCGCCAGCAGCTCCGGGACAGGGTCTGGTGAGCAGTACTTC. Encoded protein: CASSSGTGSGEQYF. The variable domain in full, with the rest retrieved from reference TRBV5-1 and TRBJ2-7, is KAGVTQTPRYLIKTRGQQVTLSCSPISGHRSVSWYQQTPGQGLQFLFEYFSETQRNKGNFPGRFSGRQFSNSRSEMNVSTLELGDSALYLCASSSGTGSGEQYFGPGTRLTVT.